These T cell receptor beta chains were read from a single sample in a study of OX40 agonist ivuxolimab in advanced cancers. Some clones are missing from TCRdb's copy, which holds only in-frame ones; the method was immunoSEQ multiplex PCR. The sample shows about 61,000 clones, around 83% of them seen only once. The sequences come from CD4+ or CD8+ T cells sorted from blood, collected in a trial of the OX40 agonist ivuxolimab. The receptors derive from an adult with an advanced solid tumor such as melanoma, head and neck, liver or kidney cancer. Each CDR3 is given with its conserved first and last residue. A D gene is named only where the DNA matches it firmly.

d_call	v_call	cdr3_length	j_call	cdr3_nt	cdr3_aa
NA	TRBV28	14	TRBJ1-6	TGTGCCAGCAGGACGAGCTCCTATAATTCACCCCTCCACTTT	CASRTSSYNSPLHF
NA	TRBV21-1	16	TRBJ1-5	TGTGCCAGCAGCCTAGTCCGGCGACAGGATAATCAGCCCCAGCATTTT	CASSLVRRQDNQPQHF
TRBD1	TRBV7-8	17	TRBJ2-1	TGTGCCAGCAGCCCCCTGAGACCGGGACAGGGTTACAATGAGCAGTTCTTC	CASSPLRPGQGYNEQFF
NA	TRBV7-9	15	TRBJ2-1	TGTGCCAGCAGCTTAATAGGTGCCTCCTACAATGAGCAGTTCTTC	CASSLIGASYNEQFF
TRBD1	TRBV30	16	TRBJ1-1	TGTGCCTGGTTGAAGTTGGACAGGGTCATGAACACTGAAGCTTTCTTT	CAWLKLDRVMNTEAFF
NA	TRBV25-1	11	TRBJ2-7	TGTGCCAGCAGTTCACTCCACGAGCAGTACTTC	CASSSLHEQYF
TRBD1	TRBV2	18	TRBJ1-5	TGTGCCAGCAGTGATATCGGACAGGGGGCCCTTAGCAATCAGCCCCAGCATTTT	CASSDIGQGALSNQPQHF
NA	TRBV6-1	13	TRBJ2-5	TGTGCCAGCAGCCTAGGGTTCCAAGAGACCCAGTACTTC	CASSLGFQETQYF
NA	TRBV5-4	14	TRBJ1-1	TGTGCCAGCAGCTCGGACGCCGCGAGCACTGAAGCTTTCTTT	CASSSDAASTEAFF
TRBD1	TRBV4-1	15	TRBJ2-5	TGCGCCAGCAGCCAAGATGGGACAGGGGGAGAGACCCAGTACTTC	CASSQDGTGGETQYF
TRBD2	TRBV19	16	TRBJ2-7	TGTGCCAGTAGTCCGTGGGGTAGCGGGGCCTCCTACGAGCAGTACTTC	CASSPWGSGASYEQYF
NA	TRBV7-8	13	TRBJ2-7	TGTGCCAGCAGCTTAGTCGCTAGCTACGAGCAGTACTTC	CASSLVASYEQYF
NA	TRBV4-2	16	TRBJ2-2	TGTGCCAGCAGCCCCGCCCCCGGACAGAACACCGGGGAGCTGTTTTTT	CASSPAPGQNTGELFF
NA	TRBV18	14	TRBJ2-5	TGTGCCAGCTCACCACCGGGACTCCAAGAGACCCAGTACTTC	CASSPPGLQETQYF
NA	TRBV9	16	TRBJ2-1	TGTGCCAGCAGCGTAACCCGGAGAAGCTCCTACAATGAGCAGTTCTTC	CASSVTRRSSYNEQFF
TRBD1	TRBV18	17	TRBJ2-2	TGTGCCAGCTCACCGGACCCCCCAGGGGGTCGCACCGGGGAGCTGTTTTTT	CASSPDPPGGRTGELFF